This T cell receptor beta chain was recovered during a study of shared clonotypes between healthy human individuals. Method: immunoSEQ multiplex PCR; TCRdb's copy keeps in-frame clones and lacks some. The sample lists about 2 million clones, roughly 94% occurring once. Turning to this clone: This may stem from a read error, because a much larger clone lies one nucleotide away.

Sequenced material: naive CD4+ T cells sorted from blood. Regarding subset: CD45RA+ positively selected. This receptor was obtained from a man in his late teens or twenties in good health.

CDR3 loop: CASSFEAFF. In DNA, the CDR3 is TGTGCCAGCAGCTTTGAAGCTTTCTTT. The rearrangement links TRBV5-8 to TRBJ1-1; D not resolved. The V gene's germline CDR1 is SGHTS and CDR2 YDEGEE. The CDR3 loop spans 9 amino acids. V was cut by 2 bases and J by 7 bases, with 0 bases left in between.